The clone carrying this T cell receptor beta chain was detected only a few times. This sample is part of a study of TIL therapy for anti-PD-1-resistant metastatic lung cancer. Indicated time point: pre-treatment sample, taken before nivolumab and TIL therapy. Sequencing used immunoSEQ v3. Produced via immunoSEQ multiplex PCR; TCRdb's table is partial and in-frame only. The sample gives tens of thousands of clones, under 75% of which show up once; around 6.3% is in the top ten. This receptor was obtained from a person aged 25 to 80 with non-small cell lung cancer. Sequencing used blood, obtained at baseline.

CDR3 nucleotide sequence: TGTGCCATCAGTGACCCTACAGGGACCAACACTGAAGCTTTCTTT. It is translated as CAISDPTGTNTEAFF. The V gene is TRBV10-3, the J gene TRBJ1-1, with D perhaps TRBD1 (6 bases). The CDR3 extends over 15 amino acids. Germline V lookup: CDR1 ENHRY, CDR2 SYGVKD. V gave up 3 bases and J gave up 2 bases, with 13 bases separating them.